This T cell receptor beta chain was observed in a study of T cells in localized non-small cell lung cancer (TCRdb year 2020). Regarding the study in general: T cell repertoires of a few hundred early-stage NSCLC patients were analyzed, with tumors being compared against uninvolved tumor-adjacent lungs. A mean age of 66.3 years was recorded for the NSCLC patients, of whom under 150 were male and about a hundred were female. The cohort was made up of approximately 250 treatment-naive NSCLC patients whose localized lung tumors had been resected. General study outcomes and caveats: Of the top 100 tumor clones, a median of roughly 56 were detected in paired uninvolved adjacent lung; under 30 were also among that lung's top 100. Because the study design was exploratory, TCR variables were selected using unadjusted p-values without false-discovery rate correction. Higher T cell density in blood was associated with longer overall survival, whereas higher clonality in adjacent lung was associated with shorter survival. Uninvolved tumor-adjacent lung showed the highest T cell clonality, higher than tumor, which suggests more focused antigenic responses in the adjacent lung. Because multi-region tumor sequencing was not performed, intratumor heterogeneity could not be ruled out.

In regard to this clone: Its antigen is unknown. Base qualities are not recorded, but no much larger clone differs from it by a single base.

V trim: 5 bases; J trim: 4 bases; unmatched bases: 7. The CDR3, from cysteine to phenylalanine, totals 17 residues. Only CDR3 DNA remains: 51 bases, in frame from the first base. CDR1 and CDR2 (LNHDA, SQIVND) derive from the germline V gene (reference sequence). The immunoSEQ Assay was used to sequence TCR beta CDR3 regions from DNA. Processing in the source paper ran as follows. To compute T cell density, TCR beta template counts were normalized to usable DNA, which was estimated by amplifying housekeeping genes. Richness was estimated with the preseqR package, extrapolating to 400,000 templates for PBMC samples and 120,000 templates for tissue samples. Clonality was taken to be one minus Pielou's evenness. To identify tissue-enriched TCRs, differential abundance testing was run on productive amino-acid clonotypes with a minimum total count of 5 and an alpha of 0.1. The Jaccard Index and the Morisita Overlap Index were used to measure repertoire overlap between compartments. TCR beta CDR3s were clustered by GLIPH together with public tetramer-defined viral CDR3s, and at least three viral sequences plus V-gene enrichment were required for viral motifs. TCRdb stores this immuneACCESS table with in-frame sequences only. Part of the clones is absent; in the studies checked, under half of the shortfall reflects unresolved V genes, and no reason is known for the rest. V, J and clone size reflect that table, while D and trimming were determined from the DNA. This sample has around 15,000 clones in its table, and around 88% of those were observed once. Together, the top ten hold approximately 4% of the sample.

At diagnosis, tumor, uninvolved tumor-adjacent lung and peripheral blood were collected and then preserved as a mix of FFPE and fresh-frozen material. For TCR repertoire profiling, blood samples were analyzed in the form of peripheral blood mononuclear cells. This sequence originates from a male donor older than 55 with stage II squamous cell lung carcinoma. The rearrangement combines TRBV19 with TRBJ2-6, and TRBD1 matches 11 of the central bases. Sequencing was performed on peripheral blood, taken before any cancer treatment. The CDR3 region has the sequence CASSGTGGSWGANVLTF. The bases are TGTGCCAGTAGTGGGACAGGGGGATCGTGGGGGGCCAACGTCCTGACTTTC.